This TCR beta chain was obtained from a study of blood T cell repertoires in COVID-19. At the level of the study: The United States, Italy and Spain provided the acute and convalescent COVID-19 samples.

Using immunoSEQ multiplex PCR, the repertoire was profiled, and TCRdb retains in-frame clones only, with some absent. The table has around 200,000 clones, roughly 85% seen once. Germline V lookup: CDR1 MNHEY, CDR2 SMNVEV (reference sequence). The CDR3 runs to 14 residues. Between the trimmed V and J ends, which lost 4 bases and 4 bases, there was a span of 13 bases. The receptor was derived from a young woman who had recovered from COVID-19. The J gene is TRBJ1-2, the V gene TRBV27, with D possibly TRBD1 on 5 matching bases. Sample: peripheral blood. CDR3 sequence reads: CASSSQTAIYGYTF. For the CDR3, the DNA is TGTGCCAGCAGTTCACAGACAGCCATCTATGGCTACACCTTC.